This TCR beta chain appears in the sequencing data of a study of ipilimumab plus nivolumab after autologous stem cell transplantation. Study as a whole: A median of about eight nivolumab and 5 ipilimumab doses were given.

Sequencing used immunoSEQ multiplex PCR; TCRdb keeps in-frame clones, though not all of them. The sample includes tens of thousands of clones, 86% of them seen just once. Starting 14 to 28 days after autologous transplant, ipilimumab 1 mg/kg was given. V was pared by 4 bases and J by 0 bases, with 13 bases between. The CDR3 runs to 15 residues. The germline V gene encodes CDR1 SQVTM and CDR2 ANQGSEA. The sequence was obtained from a male donor with diffuse large B-cell lymphoma. The sequences come from PBMCs, collected in a trial of ipilimumab plus nivolumab as post-transplant consolidation. V and J are TRBV29-1 and TRBJ1-3, with D possibly matching TRBD1 (5 bases). This chain's CDR3 is CSVVPGTVSGNTIYF. The CDR3 DNA is TGCAGCGTTGTACCCGGGACGGTCTCTGGAAACACCATATATTTT.